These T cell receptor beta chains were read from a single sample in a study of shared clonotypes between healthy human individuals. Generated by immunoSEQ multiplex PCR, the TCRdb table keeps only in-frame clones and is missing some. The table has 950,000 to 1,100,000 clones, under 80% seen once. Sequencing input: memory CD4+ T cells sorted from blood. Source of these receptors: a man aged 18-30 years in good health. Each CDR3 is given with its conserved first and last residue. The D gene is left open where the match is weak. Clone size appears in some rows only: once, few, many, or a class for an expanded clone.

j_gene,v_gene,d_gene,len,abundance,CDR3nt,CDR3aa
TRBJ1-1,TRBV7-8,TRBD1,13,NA,TGTGCCAGCAGCCACCGGACAGGCCGTGAAGCTTTCTTT,CASSHRTGREAFF
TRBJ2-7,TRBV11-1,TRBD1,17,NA,TGTGCCAGCAGCCGCGACAGGGTTGGAACCTCGGGCTACGAGCAGTACTTC,CASSRDRVGTSGYEQYF
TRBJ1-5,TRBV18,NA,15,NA,TGTGCCAGCTCACCCGGGTTACAGGTCAATCAGCCCCAGCATTTT,CASSPGLQVNQPQHF
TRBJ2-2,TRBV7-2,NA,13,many,TGTGCCACCAGAGAGACGAACACCGGGGAGCTGTTTTTT,CATRETNTGELFF
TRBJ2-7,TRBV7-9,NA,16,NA,TGTGCCAGCAGCTTAAAAGCCCTCGGACAATCGGGCGAGCAGTACTTC,CASSLKALGQSGEQYF
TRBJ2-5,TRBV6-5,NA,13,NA,TGTGCCAGCACTTTGCCCGGGGGCGAGACCCAGTACTTC,CASTLPGGETQYF
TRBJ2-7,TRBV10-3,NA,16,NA,TGTGCCATCAGTGCCAATCCAGGACTAATAGGCTACGAGCAGTACTTC,CAISANPGLIGYEQYF
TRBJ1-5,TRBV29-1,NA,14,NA,TGCAGCGTTGTTGGGGACACCTCTTCGGGGCCCCAGCATTTT,CSVVGDTSSGPQHF
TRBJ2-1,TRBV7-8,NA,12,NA,TGTGCCAGCAGCTTACTTTACAATGAGCAGTTCTTC,CASSLLYNEQFF
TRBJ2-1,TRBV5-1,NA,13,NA,TGCGCCAGCAGCTTGCTGGTAGCTGATGAGCAGTTCTTC,CASSLLVADEQFF
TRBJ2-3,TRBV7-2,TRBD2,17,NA,TGTGCCAGCAGCTTAGGACTAGCGGGATTCTCAGCAGATACGCAGTATTTT,CASSLGLAGFSADTQYF
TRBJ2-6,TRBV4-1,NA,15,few,TGCGCCAGCAGCCGACTAGAATTTGGGGCCAACGTCCTGACTTTC,CASSRLEFGANVLTF
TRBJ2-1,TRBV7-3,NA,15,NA,TGTGCCAGCAGCTCCTCGGGTGGGGTGCCCAATGAGCAGTTCTTC,CASSSSGGVPNEQFF
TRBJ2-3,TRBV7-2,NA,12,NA,TGTGCCAGCAGCTTTGGAAGCAATACGCAGTATTTT,CASSFGSNTQYF
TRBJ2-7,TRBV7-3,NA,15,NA,TGTGCCAGCAGCTTAACCAGGGCAGATATTGGAGAGCAGTACTTC,CASSLTRADIGEQYF
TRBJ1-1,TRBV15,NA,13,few,TGTGCCACCAGCAGAGATCGGGGCACTGAAGCTTTCTTT,CATSRDRGTEAFF
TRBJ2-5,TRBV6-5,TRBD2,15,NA,TGTGCCAGCAGAAGGACTAGCGGGAGACGTGAGACCCAGTACTTC,CASRRTSGRRETQYF
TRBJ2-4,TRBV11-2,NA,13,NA,TGTGCCAGCAGCTTCCGCAGGGATGACATTCAGTACTTC,CASSFRRDDIQYF
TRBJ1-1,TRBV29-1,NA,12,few,TGCAGCGTTCGACTGGGGGACACTGAAGCTTTCTTT,CSVRLGDTEAFF
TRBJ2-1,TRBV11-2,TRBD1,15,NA,TGTGCCAGCAGCGCGGACAGGGGAAAGTACAATGAGCAGTTCTTC,CASSADRGKYNEQFF
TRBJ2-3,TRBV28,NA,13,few,TGTGCCAGCAGGGAACAGGGATCCGATACGCAGTATTTT,CASREQGSDTQYF
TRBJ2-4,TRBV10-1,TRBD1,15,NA,TGCGCCAGCAGGACAGGGGCCGACCTAAAAAACATTCAGTACTTC,CASRTGADLKNIQYF
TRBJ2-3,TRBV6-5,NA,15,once,TGTGCCAGCAGTAGAGGAGCGTCGGGCACAGATACGCAGTATTTT,CASSRGASGTDTQYF
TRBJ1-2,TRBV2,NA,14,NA,TGTGCCAGCAGCCATCCAAGAAGCAACTATGGCTACACCTTC,CASSHPRSNYGYTF
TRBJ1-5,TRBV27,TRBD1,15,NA,TGTGCCAGCAGTCCCAGGGGGACAGGTAATCAGCCCCAGCATTTT,CASSPRGTGNQPQHF
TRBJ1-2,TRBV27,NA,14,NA,TGTGCCAGCAGTCAATGGGGACTGAACTATGGCTACACCTTC,CASSQWGLNYGYTF
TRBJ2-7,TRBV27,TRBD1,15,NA,TGTGCCAGCAGCTCCGCCGGGACAGGGGATTACGAGCAGTACTTC,CASSSAGTGDYEQYF
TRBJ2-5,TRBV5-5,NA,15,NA,TGTGCCAGCAGCCCCAAAACAGCTTTCTTAGAGACCCAGTACTTC,CASSPKTAFLETQYF
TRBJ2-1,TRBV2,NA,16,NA,TGTGCCAGCAGTGAAGTAGCTCGCAGCTCCTACAATGAGCAGTTCTTC,CASSEVARSSYNEQFF
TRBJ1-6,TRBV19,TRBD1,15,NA,TGTGCCAGTAGTCCCGACAGGGTCTCGGGGTCACCCCTCCACTTT,CASSPDRVSGSPLHF
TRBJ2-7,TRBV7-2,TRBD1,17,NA,TGTGCCAGCAGCTGGACAGGGGGCGGGAGGCCAGTTGGCGAGCAGTACTTC,CASSWTGGGRPVGEQYF
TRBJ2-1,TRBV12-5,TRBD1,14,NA,TGTGCTAGTGGTTTCGGGACAGGCAACAATGAGCAGTTCTTC,CASGFGTGNNEQFF
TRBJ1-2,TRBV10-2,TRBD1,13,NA,TGCGCCAGCAGTCGGGACAGTGCCTATGGCTACACCTTC,CASSRDSAYGYTF
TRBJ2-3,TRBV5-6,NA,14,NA,TGTGCCAGCAGCCAACAAACAGGCACAGATACGCAGTATTTT,CASSQQTGTDTQYF
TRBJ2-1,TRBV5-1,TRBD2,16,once,TGCGCCAGCAGCGGGACTAGCGGGGTTTCTTACAATGAGCAGTTCTTC,CASSGTSGVSYNEQFF
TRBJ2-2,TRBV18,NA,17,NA,TGTGCCAGCTCACCAATCTTCGGAGGGGGGAACACCGGGGAGCTGTTTTTT,CASSPIFGGGNTGELFF
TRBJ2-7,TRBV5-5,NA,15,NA,TGTGCCAGCAGCGAACAGAGACTGAGCTCCTACGAGCAGTACTTC,CASSEQRLSSYEQYF
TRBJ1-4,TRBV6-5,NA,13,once,TGTGCCAGCAGTGTCGGGGTGGGTGAAAAACTGTTTTTT,CASSVGVGEKLFF
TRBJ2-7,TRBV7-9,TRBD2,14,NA,TGTGCCAGCATGCGGGGACTAGCGTTCGACGAGCAGTACTTC,CASMRGLAFDEQYF
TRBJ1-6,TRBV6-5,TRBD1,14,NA,TGTGCCAGCAGACTCGGGACAGGGGGGTCACCCCTCCACTTT,CASRLGTGGSPLHF
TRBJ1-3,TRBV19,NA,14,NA,TGTGCCAGTAGTATAGGAGCGGAAGGAAACACCATATATTTT,CASSIGAEGNTIYF
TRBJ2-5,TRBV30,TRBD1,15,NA,TGTGCCTGGAGTGTAATTCAGGGGGCTGTCGGGACCCAGTACTTC,CAWSVIQGAVGTQYF
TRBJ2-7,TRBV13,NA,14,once,TGTGCCAGCAGCTTGAATAGGCAGGGGATCGAGCAGTACTTC,CASSLNRQGIEQYF
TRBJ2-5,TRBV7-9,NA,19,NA,TGTGCCAGCAGCTTCCACCCCTCGGCCCTGACAAGGTACCAAGAGACCCAGTACTTC,CASSFHPSALTRYQETQYF
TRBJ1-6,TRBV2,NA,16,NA,TGTGCCAGCAGCCCGGAGGGGAGCTCCTATAATTCACCCCTCCACTTT,CASSPEGSSYNSPLHF
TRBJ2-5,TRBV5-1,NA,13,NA,TGCGCCAGCAGCTACGGCGGCCTGGAGACCCAGTACTTC,CASSYGGLETQYF
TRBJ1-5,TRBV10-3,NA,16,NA,TGTGCCATCAGTGAGACACTAACAGCCCCGGGACCGCCCCAGCATTTT,CAISETLTAPGPPQHF
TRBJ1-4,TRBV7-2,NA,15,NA,TGTGCCAGCAGCCCCGGAGGCCGGATAAATGAAAAACTGTTTTTT,CASSPGGRINEKLFF
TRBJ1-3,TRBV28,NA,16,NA,TGTGCCAGCAGTTTCTACATAGGTACCCAAGGAAACACCATATATTTT,CASSFYIGTQGNTIYF
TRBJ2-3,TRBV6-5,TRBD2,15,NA,TGTGCCAGCAGTCCCGGAGGGAGGGGCACAGATACGCAGTATTTT,CASSPGGRGTDTQYF
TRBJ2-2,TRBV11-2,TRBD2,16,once,TGTGCCAGCAGCTCTCCGACTAGCGCGAACACCGGGGAGCTGTTTTTT,CASSSPTSANTGELFF